One sample yielded the 26 T cell receptor beta chains listed below, sequenced in a study of T cells in Graves' hyperthyroidism and ophthalmopathy. Authors of the study amplified TCR beta CDR3 regions from RNA transcripts. With the HTBI primer set, the TCR CDR3 went through a first round of RT-PCR. TCRdb called the multiplex PCR reads again in MiXCR, with one record for every CDR3 protein. The data show 250,000 or so distinct CDR3 sequences, 16% seen once. The sequenced sample consisted of blood. The source is a woman under 30 with Graves' ophthalmopathy.

The chain couples TRBV11-2 to TRBJ2-5; D not resolved. Trimming stripped 3 bases from V and 0 bases from J, with 11 bases between. This CDR3 is 15 amino acids long. CDR1 SGHAT and CDR2 FQNNGV come from the germline V gene. CDR3 in amino acids: CASSLRQKYQETQYF. The CDR3 nucleotides are TGTGCCAGCAGCTTGCGTCAGAAATACCAAGAGACCCAGTACTTC.

This clonotype was detected ten times or more. V is TRBV3-1 and J is TRBJ1-3; D gene uncertain. Trimming removed 3 bases at V and 2 bases at J, with 5 bases between. The CDR3 is 13 amino acids. The V gene's germline CDR1 is LGHDT and CDR2 YNNKEL (reference sequence). For the CDR3, the DNA is TGTGCCAGCAGCCATGGGGCTGGAAACACCATATATTTT. Translation gives CASSHGAGNTIYF. The variable domain in full, completed from reference TRBV3-1 and TRBJ1-3, reads DTAVSQTPKYLVTQMGNDKSIKCEQNLGHDTMYWYKQDSKKFLKIMFSYNNKELIINETVPNRFSPKSPDKAHLNLHINSLELGDSAVYFCASSHGAGNTIYFGEGSWLTVV.

At least ten counts were recorded for this clonotype. This chain links TRBV6-1 with TRBJ2-6, with no clear D. The length of the CDR3 is 17 residues. CDR1 and CDR2 (germline): MNHNS, SASEGT. Trimming shortened V by 1 base and J by 0 bases, and 10 bases separated the two germline ends. The CDR3 loop is CASSEDVQLSGANVLTF. CDR3 DNA sequence: TGTGCCAGCAGTGAAGATGTGCAACTCTCTGGGGCCAACGTCCTGACTTTC.

In DNA form, the CDR3 reads TGTGCCACCGAGGGGGCCGACTATGGCTACACCTTC. Translating gives CATEGADYGYTF. The chain is built from TRBV24-1 and TRBJ1-2, with 7 bases that match TRBD1. The germline V gene encodes CDR1 KGHDR and CDR2 SFDVKD. Losses at the gene ends were 9 bases for V and 3 bases for J; bases not matched to a gene: 3. The CDR3 length is 12 residues.

The chain joins TRBV30 to TRBJ2-1; possibly TRBD2 for D (6 bases). The CDR3 runs to 15 residues. Germline CDR1 reads GTSNPN; CDR2 reads SVGIG (reference sequence). Trimming shortened V by 4 bases and J by 4 bases, and 17 bases separated the two germline ends. In DNA form, the CDR3 reads TGTGCCTGGACCCGTGGGGGGACCCAATACAATGAGCAGTTCTTC. Its translation is CAWTRGGTQYNEQFF.

This clonotype was counted many times. The genes are TRBV4-3 and TRBJ2-3; D is undetermined. The length of the CDR3 is 14 residues. Germline-derived CDR1 and CDR2 are LGHNA and YSLEER. V was shortened by 1 base and J by 0 bases, with 5 bases between the two germline ends. CDR3 in DNA: TGCGCCAGCAGCCAAGCCCCCAGCACAGATACGCAGTATTTT. Amino acid sequence: CASSQAPSTDTQYF.

This clonotype was recorded at least ten times. The chain employs TRBV9 and TRBJ2-1; 7 bases align to TRBD1. The germline CDR1 and CDR2 sequences are SGDLS and YYNGEE. V shed 2 bases, J shed 0 bases, and the junction held 5 bases outside the gene matches. The CDR3 has 16 amino acids. The CDR3 DNA sequence: TGTGCCAGCAGCGTCATGGGACAGCTCTCCTACAATGAGCAGTTCTTC. Protein product: CASSVMGQLSYNEQFF.

There are many counts of this clonotype. This chain joins TRBV14 and TRBJ1-1; D uncertain. This CDR3 is built from 14 residues. Germline CDR1 reads SGHDN; CDR2 reads FVKESK. Trimming took off 1 base at V and 5 bases at J, with 11 bases between the two ends. The CDR3 nucleotides are TGTGCCAGCAGCCAAGTGGGGTTAGGGACTGAAGCTTTCTTT. Its protein product is CASSQVGLGTEAFF.

This clonotype was counted ten times or more. The J gene is TRBJ2-5, the V gene TRBV7-2, with D unresolved. Germline V lookup: CDR1 SGHTA, CDR2 FQGNSA. With 6 bases removed from V and 2 bases from J, the gap between germline ends came to 19 bases. The CDR3 runs 16 residues. CDR3 amino acids: CASSSKWLALQETQYF. The CDR3 DNA is TGTGCCAGCAGTTCCAAGTGGTTGGCATTACAAGAGACCCAGTACTTC.

This chain links TRBV11-2 with TRBJ1-3, with 11 bases that match TRBD1. This CDR3 has 16 amino acids. Germline V gives CDR1 SGHAT, CDR2 FQNNGV. The V and J ends lost 1 base and 9 bases, in that order; junction bases with no gene match: 8. The DNA for the CDR3 is TGTGCCAGCAGCTTAGGGTGGGGACAGGGGGGAGCCACCATATATTTT. Protein product: CASSLGWGQGGATIYF.

The chain uses TRBV6-2 or TRBV6-3 and TRBJ2-7, with 12 bases fitting TRBD1. V gave up 5 bases and J gave up 6 bases; unmatched junction bases: 8. From germline, CDR1 is MNHEY and CDR2 SVGEGT. The CDR3 has 15 amino acids. The CDR3 sequence is CASSRPGQGASEQYF. CDR3 sequence (DNA): TGTGCCAGCAGTCGCCCGGGACAGGGGGCGTCCGAGCAGTACTTC.

This rearrangement joins TRBV19 to TRBJ1-1; D ambiguous. This CDR3 is 13 amino acids long. Germline CDR1 and CDR2: LNHDA and SQIVND (reference sequence). Trimming took off 7 bases at V and 0 bases at J, with 9 bases between the two ends. The CDR3 region is CASTLGLNTEAFF. CDR3 DNA sequence: TGTGCCAGTACCCTGGGCCTGAACACTGAAGCTTTCTTT.

This clonotype was seen at least ten times. The V gene is TRBV2, the J gene TRBJ1-1; 8 nucleotides match TRBD1. Trimming took 4 bases from V and 11 from J; bases not matched to a gene: 12. Per the germline V gene, CDR1 is SNHLY and CDR2 is FYNNEI. This CDR3 comprises 14 residues. The CDR3 spells CASSVGTGLRVAFF. The CDR3 coding sequence is TGTGCCAGCAGTGTAGGGACAGGCTTGCGAGTGGCTTTCTTT.

The rearrangement joins TRBV7-2 to TRBJ2-3; possibly TRBD2 for D (5 bases). Germline lookup yields CDR1 SGHTA and CDR2 FQGNSA. This CDR3 spans 13 amino acids. V lost 0 bases, J lost 6 bases, and 7 bases lay in between. The DNA of the CDR3 is TGTGCCAGCAGCTTAGCTTCGGGGGATACGCAGTATTTT. Its protein product is CASSLASGDTQYF. Full variable domain (missing parts from reference TRBV7-2 and TRBJ2-3): GAGVSQSPSNKVTEKGKDVELRCDPISGHTALYWYRQSLGQGLEFLIYFQGNSAPDKSGLPSDRFSAERTGGSVSTLTIQRTQQEDSAVYLCASSLASGDTQYFGPGTRLTVL.

In this sample, this clonotype turned up a few times. This chain connects TRBV4-1 to TRBJ2-7; D remains unclear. There are 13 residues in the CDR3. Germline loops: CDR1 MGHRA, CDR2 YSYEKL. Deletions cut 3 bases from V and 3 bases from J, with 9 bases between. CDR3 DNA sequence: TGCGCCAGCAGCCAGCAGGACGGCTACGAGCAGTACTTC. Its translation is CASSQQDGYEQYF.

The J gene is TRBJ2-7, the V gene TRBV7-9; 7 bases agree with TRBD1. Per the germline V gene, CDR1 is SEHNR and CDR2 is FQNEAQ (reference sequence). The CDR3 spans 13 residues. V lost 5 bases to trimming and J lost 5 bases; unmatched junction nucleotides: 6. CDR3 protein: CASSDRDEDEQYF. The DNA of the CDR3 is TGTGCCAGCAGCGACAGGGACGAGGACGAGCAGTACTTC. The full variable domain, with the rest looked up from reference TRBV7-9 and TRBJ2-7, is DTGVSQNPRHKITKRGQNVTFRCDPISEHNRLYWYRQTLGQGPEFLTYFQNEAQLEKSRLLSDRFSAERPKGSFSTLEIQRTEQGDSAMYLCASSDRDEDEQYFGPGTRLTVT.

At least ten counts were recorded for this clonotype. V gene TRBV6-1 combines with J gene TRBJ2-5, with TRBD2 matching 13 bases. V lost 5 bases to trimming and J lost 2 bases; unmatched junction nucleotides: 14. CDR3 length: 19 amino acids. The germline V gene has CDR1 MNHNS and CDR2 SASEGT. The CDR3 is CASSYTYGLAGATQETQYF. The DNA for the CDR3 is TGTGCCAGCAGTTACACCTACGGACTAGCGGGGGCCACACAAGAGACCCAGTACTTC.

This clonotype has a count of ten or more. The rearrangement links TRBV20-1 to TRBJ1-4, with D maybe TRBD1 (6 bases). The CDR3 spans 13 residues. The germline V gene encodes CDR1 DFQATT and CDR2 SNEGSKA (reference sequence). V dropped 6 bases and J dropped 7 bases, with 15 bases sitting between them. The CDR3 sequence: CSAKQGVGEKLFF. CDR3 DNA: TGCAGTGCCAAACAGGGAGTCGGTGAAAAACTGTTTTTT.

The chain employs TRBV6-1 and TRBJ2-7; 15 bases fit TRBD2. With 8 bases clipped from V and 7 bases from J, the junction kept 6 bases outside the gene matches. CDR3 size: 14 residues. The germline CDR1 and CDR2 sequences are MNHNS and SASEGT. CDR3 residues: CASDRTSGGEEQYF. DNA for the CDR3: TGTGCCAGCGATAGGACTAGCGGGGGGGAAGAGCAGTACTTC.

The table lists this clonotype with many counts. V usage is TRBV4-2 and J usage is TRBJ2-3; 8 positions agree with TRBD2. Germline trimming cut 0 bases from V and 2 bases from J; bases unmatched to any gene: 7. The CDR3 consists of 17 residues. Germline CDR1 reads LGHNA; CDR2 reads YNFKEQ. This CDR3 reads CASSQDWRGGLTDTQYF. The CDR3 DNA sequence: TGTGCCAGCAGCCAAGATTGGCGCGGGGGGCTCACAGATACGCAGTATTTT.

This clonotype has more than one count but fewer than ten. The chain links TRBV30 to TRBJ1-2; 11 nucleotides line up with TRBD1. CDR3 length: 14 amino acids. Trimming removed 1 base from V and 6 bases from J; junction bases left unmatched: 4. CDR1 is GTSNPN, CDR2 SVGIG, per germline (reference sequence). The CDR3, as DNA: TGTGCCTGGAGTGGGACAGGGGGCGTAGATGGCTACACCTTC. It is translated as CAWSGTGGVDGYTF. Looking up the rest from reference TRBV30 and TRBJ1-2 gives the full variable domain: SQTIHQWPATLVQPVGSPLSLECTVEGTSNPNLYWYRQAAGRGLQLLFYSVGIGQISSEVPQNLSASRPQDRQFILSSKKLLLSDSGFYLCAWSGTGGVDGYTFGSGTRLTVV.

Details on this clonotype: A much larger clone sits a single nucleotide away, making a read error possible. This CDR3 is missing its conserved last phenylalanine or tryptophan, likely due to a read error. The chain has TRBV15 and TRBJ1-4; D perhaps matches TRBD1 (5 bases). Deletions cut 5 bases from V and 4 bases from J, with 14 bases between. This CDR3 has 15 amino acids. In germline, CDR1 is LNHNV, CDR2 YYDKDF (reference sequence). The CDR3 protein is CATSPQGTINEKLFL. Here the CDR3 DNA reads TGTGCCACCAGCCCCCAAGGGACTATTAATGAAAAACTGTTTCTT.

As concerns this clonotype: Just one base apart from a much larger clone, this may be a read error. The chain uses TRBV11-2 and TRBJ1-2; D gene unclear. Trimming cost V 1 base and J 4 bases, with 10 bases left between them. The germline V gene has CDR1 SGHAT and CDR2 FQNNGV. The CDR3 spans 14 residues. The CDR3 DNA is TGTGCCAGCAGCTTAGGGCCGCCACTCTATGGCTACACCTTC. Its protein product is CASSLGPPLYGYTF. Variable domain in full (rest from reference TRBV11-2 and TRBJ1-2): EAGVAQSPRYKIIEKRQSVAFWCNPISGHATLYWYQQILGQGPKLLIQFQNNGVVDDSQLPKDRFSAERLKGVDSTLKIQPAKLEDSAVYLCASSLGPPLYGYTFGSGTRLTVV.

This clonotype was recorded at least ten times. The CDR3: CASSPGQGFYYGYTF. The CDR3 DNA follows: TGTGCCAGCAGCCCGGGACAGGGTTTTTACTATGGCTACACCTTC. V usage is TRBV7-6 and J usage is TRBJ1-2; 9 nucleotides align to TRBD1. V was pared by 5 bases and J by 3 bases, with 7 bases of the junction left unmatched. The CDR3 is made up of 15 amino acids. Germline CDR1 is SGHVS and CDR2 is FNYEAQ.

The chain joins TRBV7-2 to TRBJ2-1; TRBD2 matches 9 bases. The germline CDR1 and CDR2 sequences are SGHTA and FQGNSA. The J segment lost 11 bases and the V segment lost 5 bases, leaving 19 bases of the junction unmatched. The CDR3 is made up of 17 amino acids. The CDR3 sequence is CASSLTPSGTGGTQQFF. The CDR3 nucleotides read TGTGCCAGCAGCCTCACTCCTAGCGGGACGGGCGGGACCCAGCAGTTCTTC.

This clonotype was counted at least ten times. The CDR3 DNA follows: TGCGCCAGCAGCTTGTCGGACCCGGGGAAAAACATTCAGTACTTC. It encodes CASSLSDPGKNIQYF. The genes are TRBV5-1 and TRBJ2-4; D may be TRBD2 (5 bases). The germline gives CDR1 SGHRS, CDR2 YFSETQ. This CDR3 contains 15 residues. V dropped 1 base and J dropped 4 bases, with 12 bases sitting between them.